This TCR beta chain originates from a study of sequential checkpoint blockade in melanoma. The method was immunoSEQ multiplex PCR; TCRdb's version includes in-frame clones alone and lacks a portion of them. The data show about 13,000 clones, around 69% seen once. With V trimmed by 2 bases and J by 1 base, 3 bases remained unmatched. This CDR3 has 15 amino acids. Germline CDR1 reads MGHRA; CDR2 reads YSYEKL. Treatment defined: randomized to nivolumab then ipilimumab (arm A) or the reverse (arm B). The TCR comes from a human patient with melanoma. Some clones in this sample may be carry-over from other donors' samples. The rearrangement uses TRBV4-1 and TRBJ2-7, with 9 bases identical to TRBD2. The sample consisted of CD8+ T cells sorted from blood (inferred from file names), taken from a patient given nivolumab and ipilimumab in sequence. The CDR3 region is CASSQLAGYSYEQYF. In DNA form, the CDR3 reads TGCGCCAGCAGCCAACTAGCGGGGTATTCCTACGAGCAGTACTTC.